What follows are 11 T cell receptor beta chains derived from one specimen sequenced in a study of cytotoxic CD8 clonotypes in ibrutinib-treated CLL. Generated by immunoSEQ multiplex PCR, the TCRdb table keeps only in-frame clones and is missing some. The sample consists of 90,000 to 95,000 clones, 77% of them appearing once. The input for sequencing was PBMCs, taken after 24 months of ibrutinib treatment. The receptors were gathered from a human donor with chronic lymphocytic leukemia.

This rearrangement joins TRBV7-3 to TRBJ2-2; D remains unclear. V was pared by 3 bases and J by 5 bases, with 13 bases between. The CDR3 has 15 residues. CDR1 is SGHTA and CDR2 is FQGTGA in the germline V gene. Here the CDR3 DNA reads TGTGCCAGCAGCTTCCGCCCCTATGATACCGGGGAGCTGTTTTTT. Protein product: CASSFRPYDTGELFF. Full variable domain (missing parts from reference TRBV7-3 and TRBJ2-2): GAGVSQTPSNKVTEKGKYVELRCDPISGHTALYWYRQSLGQGPEFLIYFQGTGAADDSGLPNDRFFAVRPEGSVSTLKIQRTERGDSAVYLCASSFRPYDTGELFFGEGSRLTVL.

Of note for this clone: An end of the junction differs from the germline gene, which may be a read error. The chain uses TRBV7-7 and TRBJ2-3, with a weak D call TRBD1 (5 bases). The CDR3 consists of 13 residues. Germline loops: CDR1 SSHAT, CDR2 FNYEAQ (reference sequence). CDR3 amino acids: CASSLGVGDTQYF. In DNA form, the CDR3 reads TGTGCTAGCAGCTTAGGGGTTGGAGATACGCAGTATTTT. The full variable domain, rest sourced from reference TRBV7-7 and TRBJ2-3, is GAGVSQSPRYKVTKRGQDVTLRCDPISSHATLYWYQQALGQGPEFLTYFNYEAQPDKSGLPSDRFSAERPEGSISTLTIQRTEQRDSAMYRCASSLGVGDTQYFGPGTRLTVL.

The count of this clone is one. This chain connects TRBV9 to TRBJ2-7; D perhaps matches TRBD1 (5 bases). V was pared by 4 bases and J by 5 bases, with 16 bases between. The CDR3 is 14 residues long. Germline V lookup: CDR1 SGDLS, CDR2 YYNGEE. This CDR3 is CASSQGANSHEQYF. Written as DNA, the CDR3 is TGTGCCAGCAGCCAGGGCGCTAATTCTCACGAGCAGTACTTC.

V usage is TRBV5-1 and J usage is TRBJ2-1, with 9 bases fitting TRBD2. The CDR3 loop spans 17 amino acids. V lost 3 bases to trimming and J lost 6 bases; unmatched junction nucleotides: 13. Germline CDR1 SGHRS, CDR2 YFSETQ. The CDR3 DNA is TGCGCCAGCAGCTCTCGCTACGCGGGAGGGCCTGGCAATGAGCAGTTCTTC. As protein: CASSSRYAGGPGNEQFF.

The chain joins TRBV28 to TRBJ1-2; possible D gene TRBD1, 5 bases. This CDR3 is 14 amino acids long. In germline, CDR1 is MDHEN, CDR2 SYDVKM. Trimming took 7 bases from V and 8 from J, leaving 20 bases between them. In nucleotides, the CDR3 is TGTGCCAGCACCAAAGGAAAAGGTCAGGGAGGCTACACCTTC. This encodes CASTKGKGQGGYTF.

The V gene is TRBV5-1, the J gene TRBJ1-4, with a possible D match to TRBD1 (6 bases). Trimming stripped 2 bases from V and 1 base from J, with 12 bases between. In germline, CDR1 is SGHRS, CDR2 YFSETQ. The CDR3 has 16 residues. The CDR3 loop is CASSFGGAVTNEKLFF. In DNA, the CDR3 is TGCGCCAGCAGCTTCGGGGGCGCAGTAACTAATGAAAAACTGTTTTTT.

This chain links TRBV15 with TRBJ1-2; tentative D call: TRBD1 (6 bases). Trimming took 3 bases from V and 8 from J, leaving 16 bases between them. The CDR3 length is 14 residues. From germline, CDR1 is LNHNV and CDR2 YYDKDF (reference sequence). In DNA, the CDR3 is TGTGCCACCAGCAGGGAGGACAGCACCGTCGGCTACACCTTC. Translating it yields CATSREDSTVGYTF.

This clone was counted once. The chain joins TRBV11-2 to TRBJ2-1, with D uncertain. The CDR3 extends over 13 amino acids. CDR1 is SGHAT, CDR2 FQNNGV, per germline. The V and J ends lost 2 bases and 6 bases respectively, with 8 bases between them. In nucleotides, the CDR3 is TGTGCCAGCAGCTTACTAGTCGCCAATGAGCAGTTCTTC. Protein: CASSLLVANEQFF.

This chain uses TRBV5-1 with TRBJ2-7; 10 bases fit TRBD1. The CDR3 is 15 amino acids. J gave up 7 bases and V 1 base, and 8 bases lay outside the gene matches. Looked up from germline, CDR1 is SGHRS and CDR2 is YFSETQ. Written as DNA, the CDR3 is TGCGCCAGCAGCTTGACCGGGACAGGGGTGGGGGAGCAGTACTTC. Protein product: CASSLTGTGVGEQYF.

This clone has a handful of counts. The V gene is TRBV7-4, the J gene TRBJ1-2, with a weak D call TRBD1 (5 bases). The CDR3 is made up of 14 amino acids. Looked up from germline, CDR1 is SGHVT and CDR2 is SQSDAQ. Trimming cost V 1 base and J 8 bases, with 14 bases left between them. The CDR3 protein is CASSLGGNRRGYTF. In DNA form, the CDR3 reads TGTGCCAGCAGCTTAGGGGGCAACCGGCGGGGCTACACCTTC.

The chain joins TRBV11-2 to TRBJ2-1; 10 bases are shared with TRBD2. The CDR3 contains 14 residues. Germline V gene sequence: CDR1 SGHAT, CDR2 FQNNGV. Losses at the gene ends were 0 bases for V and 16 bases for J; bases not matched to a gene: 9. The CDR3, as DNA: TGTGCCAGCAGCTTAGAAGCGGGGGGGATGGCCGCCTTCTTC. It codes for CASSLEAGGMAAFF.